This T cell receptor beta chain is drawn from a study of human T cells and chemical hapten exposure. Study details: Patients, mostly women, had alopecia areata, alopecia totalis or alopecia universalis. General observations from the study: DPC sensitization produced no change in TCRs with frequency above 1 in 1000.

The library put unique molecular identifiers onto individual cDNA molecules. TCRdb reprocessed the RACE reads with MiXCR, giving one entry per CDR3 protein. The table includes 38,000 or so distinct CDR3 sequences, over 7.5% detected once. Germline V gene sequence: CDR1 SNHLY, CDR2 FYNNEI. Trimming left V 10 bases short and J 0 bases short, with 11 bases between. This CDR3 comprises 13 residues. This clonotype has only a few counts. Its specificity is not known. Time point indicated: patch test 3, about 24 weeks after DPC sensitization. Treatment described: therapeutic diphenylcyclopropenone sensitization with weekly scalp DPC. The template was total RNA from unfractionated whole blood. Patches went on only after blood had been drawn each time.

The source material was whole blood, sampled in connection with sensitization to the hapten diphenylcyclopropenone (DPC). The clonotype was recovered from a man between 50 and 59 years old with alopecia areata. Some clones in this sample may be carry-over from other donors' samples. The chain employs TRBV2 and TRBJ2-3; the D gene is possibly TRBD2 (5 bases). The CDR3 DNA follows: TGTGCCACATATCGGGGTAGCACAGATACGCAGTATTTT. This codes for CATYRGSTDTQYF.